Shown below are 27 T cell receptor beta chains from a single sample sequenced in a study of blood T cell repertoires in COVID-19. Profiled with immunoSEQ multiplex PCR; TCRdb holds only in-frame clones, not every one. The top ten clones hold 25% to 30% of a sample with approximately 85,000 clones, about nine tenths of them seen once. The sample consisted of peripheral blood. These receptors all come from a man aged 50 or older with active or convalescent COVID-19.

A remark on this clone: It is unclear where the CDR3 begins or ends on the DNA, so no DNA is shown, and the CDR3 is as TCRdb lists it. The V and J genes are TRBV6-1 and TRBJ2-2; the D segment call TRBD2 is taken from the table without a DNA check. Germline V gene lookup returns CDR1 MNHNS and CDR2 SASEGT. The CDR3 is 16 amino acids long, termini counted. The CDR3 is CASSDLPARTPGSCFF.

This clone showed up just once. The gene calls are TRBV9 and TRBJ2-2, with unresolved D. The CDR3 sequence is 14 residues long. Trimming took off 0 bases at V and 0 bases at J, with 3 bases between the two ends. The germline gives CDR1 SGDLS, CDR2 YYNGEE. The CDR3 sequence: CASSVATNTGELFF. CDR3 nucleotide sequence: TGTGCCAGCAGCGTAGCCACGAACACCGGGGAGCTGTTTTTT.

This chain joins TRBV11-3 and TRBJ2-2, with D possibly TRBD1 on 6 matching bases. V was cut by 5 bases and J by 5 bases, with 15 bases left in between. Germline lookup yields CDR1 SGHNT and CDR2 YENEEA. This CDR3 contains 15 residues. The CDR3 DNA sequence: TGTGCCAGCAGCCCTCACAGGGTAAGGACCGGGGAGCTGTTTTTT. Amino acids: CASSPHRVRTGELFF. Together with reference TRBV11-3 and TRBJ2-2, the CDR3 gives the full variable domain: EAGVVQSPRYKIIEKKQPVAFWCNPISGHNTLYWYLQNLGQGPELLIRYENEEAVDDSQLPKDRFSAERLKGVDSTLKIQPAELGDSAVYLCASSPHRVRTGELFFGEGSRLTVL.

The CDR3 sequence is CASRDRVAGANVLTF. The CDR3 coding sequence is TGCGCCAGCAGGGACAGGGTCGCGGGGGCCAACGTCCTGACTTTC. The chain links TRBV5-1 to TRBJ2-6; 8 bases agree with TRBD1. The germline V gene encodes CDR1 SGHRS and CDR2 YFSETQ. After removal of 5 bases from V and 4 bases from J, the junction contained 5 bases not matched to a gene. The CDR3 loop spans 15 amino acids.

The CDR3 sequence is CASSGSTGPTYSPLHF. CDR3 in DNA: TGTGCCAGCAGCGGTTCGACAGGGCCGACTTATTCACCCCTCCACTTT. The chain uses TRBV5-6 and TRBJ1-6, with 7 bases aligning to TRBD1. The CDR3 consists of 16 residues. Trimming at V came to 4 bases and at J to 8 bases, leaving 12 bases not matched to a gene. Germline V gene data show CDR1 as SGHDT and CDR2 as YYEEEE.

This chain connects TRBV2 to TRBJ2-4, with 7 bases lining up with TRBD2. Germline V gene lookup returns CDR1 SNHLY and CDR2 FYNNEI. CDR3 length: 15 residues. J lost 0 bases, V lost 5 bases, and 4 bases had no gene match. The CDR3 DNA reads as TGTGCCAGCAGTTCAGCGGGGCTAGCCAAAAACATTCAGTACTTC. It encodes CASSSAGLAKNIQYF.

The chain recombines TRBV5-4 with TRBJ2-5; 12 nucleotides agree with TRBD1. V lost 5 bases and J lost 4; bases outside the gene matches: 6. This CDR3 comprises 15 residues. Germline V CDR1 and CDR2: SGHNT, YYREEE (reference sequence). The CDR3 is CASSSGTGGGETQYF. The DNA of the CDR3 is TGTGCCAGCAGTTCCGGGACAGGGGGCGGAGAGACCCAGTACTTC.

The chain combines TRBV9 with TRBJ1-2; 7 bases line up with TRBD1. The CDR3 totals 15 residues. Trimming took 1 base from V and 4 from J; bases not matched to a gene: 7. Germline assignment: CDR1 SGDLS and CDR2 YYNGEE. The CDR3 bases are TGTGCCAGCAGCGTATCAGGGGGGCGCGGCTATGGCTACACCTTC. Its translation is CASSVSGGRGYGYTF.

The chain combines TRBV18 with TRBJ2-5; 8 nucleotides line up with TRBD1. This CDR3 has 14 amino acids. Germline-derived CDR1 and CDR2 are KGHSH and LQKENI. Germline trimming cut 6 bases from V and 3 bases from J; bases unmatched to any gene: 6. In nucleotides, the CDR3 is TGTGCCAGCTCCATGGGACAGGAAAAAGAGACCCAGTACTTC. Amino acid sequence: CASSMGQEKETQYF.

With regard to this clone: One end of the junction varies from germline; a read error may be responsible. J is TRBJ2-7 and V is TRBV7-2, with 10 bases matching TRBD2. In germline, CDR1 is SGHTA, CDR2 FQGNSA. CDR3 length: 15 amino acids. CDR3 sequence reads: CASSLSASGGLDQDF. In DNA form, the CDR3 reads TGTGCCAGCAGCTTAAGTGCTAGCGGGGGCCTAGATCAGGACTTC.

V is TRBV5-1 and J is TRBJ1-1; D may be TRBD1 (5 bases). The CDR3 contains 13 residues. Germline CDR1 reads SGHRS; CDR2 reads YFSETQ. The V and J ends lost 2 bases and 2 bases respectively, with 7 bases between them. The CDR3 DNA follows: TGCGCCAGCAGCTTTCAGGGTAACACTGAAGCTTTCTTT. Encoded protein: CASSFQGNTEAFF. Drawing the rest from reference TRBV5-1 and TRBJ1-1, the complete variable domain is KAGVTQTPRYLIKTRGQQVTLSCSPISGHRSVSWYQQTPGQGLQFLFEYFSETQRNKGNFPGRFSGRQFSNSRSEMNVSTLELGDSALYLCASSFQGNTEAFFGQGTRLTVV.

DNA of the CDR3: TGTGCCAGCAGCTTGGGGGGACAGGGGCGAAATGAAAAACTGTTTTTT. Translated: CASSLGGQGRNEKLFF. The genes are TRBV5-6 and TRBJ1-4, with TRBD1 identical over 10 bases. The junction had 4 bases not matched to a gene; V was cut back by 0 bases and J by 5 bases. Germline V gene data show CDR1 as SGHDT and CDR2 as YYEEEE. CDR3 length equals 16 residues. Full variable domain (missing parts from reference TRBV5-6 and TRBJ1-4): DAGVTQSPTHLIKTRGQQVTLRCSPKSGHDTVSWYQQALGQGPQFIFQYYEEEERQRGNFPDRFSGHQFPNYSSELNVNALLLGDSALYLCASSLGGQGRNEKLFFGSGTQLSVL.

This chain joins TRBV5-1 and TRBJ2-1; 12 bases map to TRBD2. In germline, CDR1 is SGHRS, CDR2 YFSETQ. The CDR3 is 19 amino acids. V was pared by 4 bases and J by 0 bases, with 11 bases of the junction left unmatched. CDR3 sequence (DNA): TGCGCCAGCAGCAGGGGACTAGCGGGTCTCGTCAGCTCCTACAATGAGCAGTTCTTC. Protein sequence: CASSRGLAGLVSSYNEQFF. Based on the CDR3 plus reference TRBV5-1 and TRBJ2-1, the full variable domain is KAGVTQTPRYLIKTRGQQVTLSCSPISGHRSVSWYQQTPGQGLQFLFEYFSETQRNKGNFPGRFSGRQFSNSRSEMNVSTLELGDSALYLCASSRGLAGLVSSYNEQFFGPGTRLTVL.

This chain uses TRBV18 with TRBJ2-5, with D possibly TRBD2 on 6 matching bases. The germline V and J ends were trimmed by 3 bases and 0 bases, with 11 bases remaining between them. Germline V gene sequence: CDR1 KGHSH, CDR2 LQKENI. The CDR3 is made up of 15 amino acids. CDR3 DNA sequence: TGTGCCAGCTCACCCTCCGGGGGATACCAAGAGACCCAGTACTTC. Translation gives CASSPSGGYQETQYF.

The V and J genes are TRBV5-5 and TRBJ2-2, with 8 bases that match TRBD1. The germline V gene encodes CDR1 SGHKS and CDR2 YYEKEE (reference sequence). Trimming at V came to 4 bases and at J to 2 bases, leaving 4 bases not matched to a gene. This CDR3 is 15 amino acids long. Here the CDR3 DNA reads TGTGCCAGCAGCCCAGGGGGCTATAACACCGGGGAGCTGTTTTTT. Its translation: CASSPGGYNTGELFF.

This clone was counted a single time. This chain uses TRBV11-2 with TRBJ2-7; the match to TRBD1 covers 7 bases. The CDR3 length is 11 residues. The V and J ends lost 2 bases and 9 bases, in that order; junction bases with no gene match: 1. Germline CDR1 SGHAT, CDR2 FQNNGV. CDR3 amino acids: CASSLNRGQYF. CDR3 DNA: TGTGCCAGCAGCTTAAACAGGGGGCAGTACTTC.

The J gene is TRBJ1-2, the V gene TRBV6-2 or TRBV6-3; D is ambiguous. V lost 5 bases to trimming and J lost 5 bases, with 18 bases between them. The CDR3 spans 15 residues. Germline loops: CDR1 MNHEY, CDR2 SVGEGT. The CDR3 nucleotides are TGTGCCAGCAGTCAGCTTAAGAGACACCCGTATGGCTACACCTTC. This gives the protein CASSQLKRHPYGYTF.

The CDR3 reads CASSPVPGGNNEQFF. The DNA for the CDR3 is TGTGCCAGCAGCCCAGTCCCAGGGGGTAACAATGAGCAGTTCTTC. V is TRBV28 and J is TRBJ2-1, with 7 bases fitting TRBD1. CDR1 and CDR2 from the germline V gene are MDHEN and SYDVKM. The CDR3 runs 15 residues. V trimming: 6 bases; J trimming: 5 bases; junction bases outside the gene matches: 10.

CDR3 nucleotides: TGTGCCACCAGTGATATATTACTAGAGCAGTTCTTC. This sequence encodes CATSDILLEQFF. The rearrangement joins TRBV24-1 to TRBJ2-1, with D hard to call. The CDR3 sequence is 12 residues long. Germline CDR1 is KGHDR and CDR2 is SFDVKD. Between the trimmed V and J ends, which lost 3 bases and 10 bases, there was a span of 9 bases.

The V and J genes are TRBV28 and TRBJ2-2, with D perhaps matching TRBD2 (6 bases). The CDR3 runs to 13 residues. CDR1 and CDR2 (germline): MDHEN, SYDVKM. V was pared by 6 bases and J by 7 bases, with 12 bases between. DNA of the CDR3: TGTGCCAGCAGCATCCTAGCGTTCGGGGAGCTGTTTTTT. Amino acids: CASSILAFGELFF.

J is TRBJ2-7 and V is TRBV5-4, with 9 bases identical to TRBD1. Germline V lookup: CDR1 SGHNT, CDR2 YYREEE (reference sequence). The V segment lost 4 bases and the J segment 4 bases; nucleotides outside the gene matches: 12. The CDR3 totals 16 residues. The chain's CDR3 is CASSQARGTGQYEQYF. The CDR3 region has the DNA TGTGCCAGCAGCCAAGCCCGCGGGACAGGGCAATACGAGCAGTACTTC.

CDR3 protein: CASSEGRGQVHEQYF. In DNA, the CDR3 is TGTGCCAGCAGTGAAGGGCGGGGGCAAGTCCACGAGCAGTACTTC. V is TRBV2 and J is TRBJ2-7; TRBD2 might be the D (7 bases). Germline CDR1 is SNHLY and CDR2 is FYNNEI. This CDR3 is 15 amino acids long. V was shortened by 1 base and J by 5 bases, with 15 bases between the two germline ends.

This sequence joins TRBV2 and TRBJ1-5, with a weak D call TRBD1 (5 bases). The CDR3 length is 16 residues. V was cut by 4 bases and J by 0 bases, with 13 bases left in between. Germline CDR1 is SNHLY and CDR2 is FYNNEI. The CDR3 sequence: CASSAKGPNSNQPQHF. The CDR3 DNA sequence: TGTGCCAGCAGTGCTAAGGGGCCGAATAGCAATCAGCCCCAGCATTTT. The full variable domain, with the rest looked up from reference TRBV2 and TRBJ1-5, is EPEVTQTPSHQVTQMGQEVILRCVPISNHLYFYWYRQILGQKVEFLVSFYNNEISEKSEIFDDQFSVERPDGSNFTLKIRSTKLEDSAMYFCASSAKGPNSNQPQHFGDGTRLSIL.

This clone was observed a single time. The chain links TRBV27 to TRBJ1-2, with 8 bases that match TRBD1. Losses at the gene ends were 7 bases for V and 8 bases for J; bases not matched to a gene: 3. The germline V gene encodes CDR1 MNHEY and CDR2 SMNVEV (reference sequence). The CDR3 extends over 11 amino acids. CDR3 sequence reads: CASKQGAGYTF. The DNA of the CDR3 is TGTGCCAGCAAGCAGGGGGCGGGCTACACCTTC.

The V call is TRBV7-9, the J call TRBJ2-5; 9 bases are a match to TRBD1. Germline-derived CDR1 and CDR2 are SEHNR and FQNEAQ (reference sequence). V trimming: 2 bases; J trimming: 0 bases; junction bases outside the gene matches: 1. This CDR3 is 15 amino acids long. The CDR3 DNA reads TGTGCCAGCAGCTTAACAGGGGGCGACCAAGAGACCCAGTACTTC. Translated, it gives CASSLTGGDQETQYF. The full variable domain, in which reference TRBV7-9 and TRBJ2-5 provide the parts outside the CDR3, is DTGVSQNPRHKITKRGQNVTFRCDPISEHNRLYWYRQTLGQGPEFLTYFQNEAQLEKSRLLSDRFSAERPKGSFSTLEIQRTEQGDSAMYLCASSLTGGDQETQYFGPGTRLLVL.

The chain has TRBV10-3 and TRBJ2-1; D possibly corresponds to TRBD1 (6 bases). Trimming cost V 0 bases and J 8 bases, with 11 bases left between them. Germline assignment: CDR1 ENHRY and CDR2 SYGVKD. The CDR3 runs to 14 residues. This chain's CDR3 is CAISESGRGYEQFF. The CDR3 DNA reads TGTGCCATCAGTGAGTCCGGCAGGGGATATGAGCAGTTCTTC.

The rearrangement joins TRBV29-1 to TRBJ2-1; 8 nucleotides agree with TRBD1. Germline CDR1 and CDR2: SQVTM and ANQGSEA. V gave up 3 bases and J gave up 2 bases; unmatched junction bases: 12. The CDR3 has 17 residues. The chain's CDR3 is CSVDSRMMTGAYNEQFF. CDR3 coding DNA: TGCAGCGTTGACTCTAGAATGATGACAGGGGCCTACAATGAGCAGTTCTTC.